A single T cell receptor beta chain is shown here with its context. The antigen remains undetermined. Trimming at V came to 0 bases and at J to 2 bases, leaving 7 bases not matched to a gene. Germline V gene lookup returns CDR1 SGDLS and CDR2 YYNGEE. There are 16 residues in the CDR3. This sample stems from a study of beta chain features in type 1 diabetes. As for the study in general: Patient and healthy donor groups were alike in age, gender and cell yields. Study results and caveats: People with Type 1 diabetes carried modestly yet significantly shorter TCRB CDR3s in all four CD4+ subsets. Patients with type 1 diabetes carried fewer insertions and had more deletions at their VDJ junctions.

Sequencing targeted expressed TCRB transcripts, as all isolated RNA had been reverse transcribed. Generated by immunoSEQ multiplex PCR, the TCRdb table keeps only in-frame clones and is missing some. Among some 360,000 clones listed, around 20% were seen once. This sequence was found in a woman aged 18-29 years in good health. The V gene is TRBV9, the J gene TRBJ2-5; 7 bases line up with TRBD1. The sequenced sample consisted of naive CD4+ T cells from blood. The chain's CDR3 is CASSVAIGGSQETQYF. The CDR3 region has the DNA TGTGCCAGCAGCGTAGCAATAGGGGGCTCACAAGAGACCCAGTACTTC.